Given below is one T cell receptor (beta chain) in context. Its target antigen remains unknown. No quality values exist for individual bases; no much larger clone is one base distant. In total, roughly 670 healthy bone marrow donors made up the cohort. Cohort members were all nominally healthy when sampled, although unrecorded immune exposures were likely present. The donor tested CMV seronegative and was one of the 352 seronegative cohort members. Every donor gave a peripheral blood sample, and the peripheral blood mononuclear cells from that sample were used for TCR beta sequencing. The Qiagen DNeasy Blood Extraction Kit was used to extract genomic DNA from the blood cell samples. This sample is part of a study of cytomegalovirus exposure and HLA in healthy donors (TCRdb year 2017). With respect to the entire study: An earlier analysis of roughly 500 of the donors reported under 300 Gb of sequence data and approximately 120 million unique TCR beta sequences obtained from about 180 million T cells. About 280 gigabases of sequencing data and 91 million or so unique TCR sequences made up an early release that covered about 640 HLA-typed donors. Among the roughly 410 genotyped donors, approximately 81% belonged to the genetic ancestry cluster associated with self-reported Caucasian donors. The study aimed to test whether cataloging public T cell receptors could reveal signatures of past pathogen exposure. The study profiled the T cell repertoires of more than 500 subjects by immunosequencing and related them to cytomegalovirus serostatus. Along with the roughly 700-subject first cohort, a separate validation cohort of about 110 different subjects was used. The study combined high-throughput TCR immunosequencing, statistical association of individual TCRs with disease status, and machine learning to predict cytomegalovirus infection status. To study patterns of TCR occurrence, a later analysis re-analyzed previously published TCR beta repertoires from around 660 donors and added high-resolution HLA genotyping. The later analysis used no new phenotypic data to find candidate immune exposures, relying instead on TCR beta sequences and their occurrence across donors. To decide whether each TCR beta V gene segment behaved as functional or pseudogenic, an earlier analysis of some 580 of the donors relied on high-throughput TCR beta sequencing. Alongside the repertoire data, information on donor age, sex, ethnicity and CMV serostatus was compiled. Genome-wide SNP genotypes for about three fifths of the roughly 700 donors were used in a later genetic analysis, which treated that subset as a discovery cohort. Every repertoire in the discovery cohort had been generated on one and the same sequencing platform. HLA typing included class I and class II loci at four-digit resolution. Typing coverage varied by locus: roughly 629-630 donors for A, B, C, DRB1 and DQB1; about 520 for DQA1; about 590 for DPA1; roughly 470 for DPB1. Roughly five DR-DQ haplotypes were treated as single units for association and clustering because of strong linkage in the cohort. Across some 400 genotyped donors of the cohort, an average of roughly 230,000 unique TCR beta nucleotide sequences per donor were sequenced, and roughly 20% of those sequences were non-productive. What the work shows at the level of the full study, not this receptor alone: Immune exposure information for the cohort was limited to CMV serostatus. In a later analysis, some 17,000 TCR beta sequences were associated with specific HLA alleles at a false discovery rate of 0.05. Because some donors lacked HLA typing at each locus, the association tests relied only on the typed subset. The cohort was sequenced for TCR beta chains only, and without alpha or paired-chain data the features that could be detected were limited. In vitro tests confirmed that a few of the cytomegalovirus-associated TCR beta chains recognize cytomegalovirus antigens. A group of highly shared sequence variants was considered likely to be a technical artifact of the sequencing pipeline. A further reported finding was that TCR beta sequences accurately predicted the HLA-A and HLA-B alleles for most subjects in the first cohort. An association between a missense DCLRE1C variant and V-gene and J-gene trimming of TCR beta chains was found in a later genetic analysis and replicated in an independent cohort. Strong co-occurrence of HLA alleles, especially DR and DQ, made assigning TCR associations to individual alleles difficult. Most CMV-associated TCR beta chains appeared to be HLA-restricted in a later analysis, and the HLA associations seemed to be driven largely by CMV exposure. According to a later analysis, parvovirus B19, influenza, CMV and Epstein-Barr virus appeared linked to several top co-occurrence clusters. In a later genetic analysis, fewer N-insertions in productive TCRs were reported among donors in an Asian-associated ancestry cluster than the roughly 670-donor mean. According to a later analysis, TCR association rates differed among HLA loci, with DRB1 alleles showing the most associated TCRs and HLA-C alleles showing the fewest. Most TCR sequences were seen in very few donors, while some public TCRs were found in many individuals. Correlated functional status among segregating V segments might reflect linkage disequilibrium, but an unknown experimental factor could not be ruled out. A total of fewer than 200 TCR beta chains were listed by the study as associated with cytomegalovirus. Because counts were too low, fewer than 20 rarely observed V segments, including chromosome 9 orphons, were excluded from the earlier analysis of 587 of the donors. In an earlier analysis of some 500 of the donors, most TCR beta V segments were observed in productive rearrangements about 87% or about 30% of the time, broadly matching IMGT annotations. A later analysis found that HLA-associated TCR beta chains were more clonally expanded and had lower generation probabilities than equally common non-associated chains. Presence/absence analyses assumed roughly uniform sequencing depth across donors, an assumption that may not hold. Cytomegalovirus status was reported to be diagnosed by the classifier with high specificity and sensitivity in both the original and validation cohorts. According to the authors, the approach could potentially be generalized to other disease states and immunological phenotypes.

Preparation of the library involved the immunoSEQ multiplex PCR assay. The multiplex PCR relied on a mix of 60 forward primers for TCR Vbeta segments and 13 reverse primers for TCR Jbeta segments. The CDR3 region of rearranged TCR beta genes was amplified from genomic DNA with a multiplex PCR assay. The amplified TCR beta libraries were sequenced on the Illumina HiSeq System as 87-base-pair reads. On the authors' methods: In a later analysis, about 80 million unique TCR beta chains were counted across the 690 or so repertoires, and approximately 9.9 million of these chains were shared by at least two donors. Raw reads were error-corrected and collapsed into unique sequences by a nearest-neighbor algorithm in which closely related sequences were merged to remove PCR and sequencing errors. V, D and J gene segments were assigned by aligning CDR3 sequences to IMGT reference sequences. Each retained sequence needed at least a six-nucleotide match to both a V gene segment and a J gene segment. A rearrangement counted as productive if the CDR3 had no stop codons and remained in frame with V and J, and every other rearrangement counted as non-productive. CDR3 was defined by IMGT convention, running from the second conserved V-encoded cysteine to the conserved J-encoded phenylalanine. In an earlier analysis of approximately 590 of the donors, sequences lacking an unambiguous match to a single V gene segment were excluded. In an earlier analysis of approximately 550 of the donors, V segments were called functional above 56.7% productive rearrangements and were called segregating when the between-donor standard deviation exceeded 5%. A statistical classification framework was built for diagnosing cytomegalovirus status from the catalog of TCR beta chain sequences. V and J gene assignment, in a later analysis, came from comparing TCR nucleotide sequences with IMGT/GENE-DB human TR gene sequences. Using the TCRdist pipeline, a later analysis assigned CDR3 sequences along with most-parsimonious VDJ recombination scenarios. A later analysis defined each TCR beta chain by its CDR3 amino acid sequence plus V-gene family, and excluded reads lacking a unique V-gene family. A later analysis removed 500 to 600 highly shared, low-generation-probability nucleotide sequences to deal with suspected cross-contamination and a sequencing artifact. A later analysis calculated a clonal expansion index for each public chain from normalized within-repertoire ranks of inferred template counts. In a later analysis, generation probabilities were computed with a VDJ recombination model fitted to out-of-frame rearrangements, and the resulting probabilities were checked against IGoR. Hypergeometric tests were used in a later analysis to score TCR-TCR, TCR-HLA and TCR-CMV co-occurrence, with a repertoire-size bias correction applied to the TCR pairs. In a later analysis, false discovery rates were estimated by permuting HLA or CMV assignments 20 times. In a later analysis, co-occurring TCRs were grouped using DBSCAN, and TCRdist sequence similarity was added for clustering within HLA-allele-positive subsets. For co-occurrence clustering, repertoires with fewer than 30,000 or more than 120,000 public chains were excluded, along with five or six repertoires with anomalous nucleotide sharing. The clones in this table, taken by TCRdb from immuneACCESS, are in-frame only. Not every clone is retained; where verified, under half of the shortfall comes from an unresolved V gene, and the cause of the rest is unknown. V and J calls plus clone size are reproduced from that table; the DNA served to infer D and trimming. This sample is represented by more than 85,000 clones; less than 80% of them were singletons. 1% to 1.5% of the sample is held by the ten biggest clonotypes.

Material: PBMCs. The receptor was derived from a man aged 30-40 years in good health and CMV-seronegative.

The sequence in DNA is TGTGCCAGCAGTTCTAGCGGGGGACACAATGAGCAGTTCTTC. Protein translation: CASSSSGGHNEQFF. The chain is encoded by TRBV6-5 joined to TRBJ2-1; 10 bases in the middle match TRBD2. Including the terminal cysteine and phenylalanine, the CDR3 comprises 14 residues. The DNA shown is the 42-base CDR3, in frame from base 1. From a lookup of the germline V gene, CDR1 and CDR2 are MNHEY and SVGAGI. V trim: 4 bases; J trim: 5 bases; unmatched bases: 2.